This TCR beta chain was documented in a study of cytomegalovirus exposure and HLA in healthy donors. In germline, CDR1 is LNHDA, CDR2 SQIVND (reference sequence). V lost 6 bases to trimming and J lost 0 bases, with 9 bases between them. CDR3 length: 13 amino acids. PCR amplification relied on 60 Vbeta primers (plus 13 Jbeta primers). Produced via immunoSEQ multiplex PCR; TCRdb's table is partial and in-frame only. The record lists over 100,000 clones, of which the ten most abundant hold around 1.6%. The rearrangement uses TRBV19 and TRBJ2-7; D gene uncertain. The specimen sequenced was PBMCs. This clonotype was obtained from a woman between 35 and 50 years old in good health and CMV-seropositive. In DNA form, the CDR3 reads TGTGCCAGTAGAGAACCCGGCTCCTACGAGCAGTACTTC. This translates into CASREPGSYEQYF.